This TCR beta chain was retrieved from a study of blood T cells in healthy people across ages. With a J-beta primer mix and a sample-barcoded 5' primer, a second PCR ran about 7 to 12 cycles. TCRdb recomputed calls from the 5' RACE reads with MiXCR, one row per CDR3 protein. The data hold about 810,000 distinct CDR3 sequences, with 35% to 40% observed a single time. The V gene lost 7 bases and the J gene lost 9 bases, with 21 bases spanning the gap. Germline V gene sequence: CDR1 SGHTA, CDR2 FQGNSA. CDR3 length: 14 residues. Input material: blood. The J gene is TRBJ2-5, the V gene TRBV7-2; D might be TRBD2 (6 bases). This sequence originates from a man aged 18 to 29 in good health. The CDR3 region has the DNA TGTGCCAGCACCCACACTTCGGCTAGCGAGGCCCAGTACTTC. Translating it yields CASTHTSASEAQYF.